This is a list of T cell receptor beta chains from one sample in a study of radiotherapy plus CTLA-4 blockade in lung cancer. Produced via immunoSEQ multiplex PCR; TCRdb's table is partial and in-frame only. The sample shows tens of thousands of clones, around 73% of them seen only once. The sequences come from peripheral blood, collected from a patient treated with radiotherapy plus ipilimumab. The receptor set was obtained from a human donor with non-small cell lung cancer who had a complete response to radiotherapy plus ipilimumab. Each CDR3 is given with its conserved first and last residue. The D gene is left open where the match is weak. For some rows the clone size is stated as once, few or many, or as a class when expanded; others skip it.

d_call j_call clone_size v_call cdr3_aa cdr3_nt
TRBD2 TRBJ2-7 - TRBV7-2 CASSPSQAGGRHEQYF TGTGCCAGCAGCCCCTCCCAAGCGGGGGGTCGCCACGAGCAGTACTTC
- TRBJ2-1 - TRBV4-1 CASSQDIWVQFF TGCGCCAGCAGCCAAGATATATGGGTGCAGTTCTTC
- TRBJ2-3 - TRBV4-1 CASSYIASTDTQYF TGCGCCAGCAGCTACATAGCGAGCACAGATACGCAGTATTTT
TRBD1 TRBJ1-5 - TRBV14 CASSPTGNQPQHF TGTGCCAGCAGCCCGACAGGGAATCAGCCCCAGCATTTT
TRBD1 TRBJ2-1 once TRBV29-1 CSVHGTGGNEQFF TGCAGCGTCCACGGGACAGGGGGGAATGAGCAGTTCTTC
TRBD1 TRBJ1-3 - TRBV19 CASSTLDRGLSGNTIYF TGTGCCAGTAGTACCCTTGACAGGGGACTCTCTGGAAACACCATATATTTT
- TRBJ1-5 - TRBV2 CASNWAGKDQPQHF TGTGCCAGCAACTGGGCAGGGAAGGATCAGCCCCAGCATTTT
- TRBJ1-4 - TRBV28 CASSIPRPGATNEKLFF TGTGCCAGCAGTATACCTAGACCGGGGGCAACTAATGAAAAACTGTTTTTT
TRBD2 TRBJ2-1 - TRBV27 CASSFPSGSLRNEQFF TGTGCCAGCAGTTTCCCTAGCGGGAGTTTACGCAATGAGCAGTTCTTC
- TRBJ2-1 - TRBV15 CATSREQATYNEQFF TGTGCCACCAGCAGAGAACAGGCAACCTACAATGAGCAGTTCTTC
- TRBJ2-3 - TRBV29-1 CSVEDLGVGPDTQYF TGCAGCGTTGAAGATCTTGGGGTGGGGCCAGATACGCAGTATTTT
- TRBJ1-2 - TRBV30 CAWSVAGASRTNYGYTF TGTGCCTGGAGTGTAGCCGGGGCAAGCAGAACTAACTATGGCTACACCTTC
- TRBJ1-1 - TRBV15 CATSRERWGNMNTEAFF TGTGCCACCAGCAGAGAGAGATGGGGAAATATGAACACTGAAGCTTTCTTT
- TRBJ2-7 - TRBV27 CASSFNQGRGEQYF TGTGCCAGCAGTTTTAATCAGGGGCGAGGAGAGCAGTACTTC
- TRBJ1-1 - TRBV29-1 CSVNRMNTEAFF TGCAGCGTTAACCGCATGAACACTGAAGCTTTCTTT
- TRBJ2-7 few TRBV4-3 CASSQAGLTGLTYEQYF TGCGCCAGCAGCCAAGCGGGCTTGACAGGCCTAACCTACGAGCAGTACTTC
- TRBJ1-6 - TRBV6-4 CASSDASPLHF TGTGCCAGCAGTGATGCGTCACCCCTCCACTTT
- TRBJ2-3 - TRBV5-6 CASSLVGSSDTQYF TGTGCCAGCAGCTTGGTCGGGTCGTCAGATACGCAGTATTTT
- TRBJ1-2 - TRBV6-1 CASSEEGGIQGINYGYTF TGTGCCAGCAGTGAAGAAGGCGGGATACAGGGCATTAACTATGGCTACACCTTC
- TRBJ1-1 - TRBV9 CASSPRTLGNTEAFF TGTGCCAGCAGCCCCCGGACCCTGGGAAACACTGAAGCTTTCTTT
- TRBJ2-2 - TRBV6-1 CASSDWGGGIWAGELFF TGTGCCAGCAGTGATTGGGGAGGAGGAATATGGGCCGGGGAGCTGTTTTTT
- TRBJ1-1 - TRBV4-1 CASSLEPGRFTEAFF TGCGCCAGCAGCCTCGAACCGGGACGGTTCACTGAAGCTTTCTTT
- TRBJ1-1 - TRBV7-9 CASSLSAGNTEAFF TGTGCCAGCAGCTTATCGGCAGGGAACACTGAAGCTTTCTTT
- TRBJ2-7 - TRBV6-5 CASRRGTYEQYF TGTGCCAGCAGGAGGGGGACCTACGAGCAGTACTTC
- TRBJ1-2 - TRBV7-9 CASSLRGAPYGYTF TGTGCCAGCAGCTTACGGGGGGCCCCCTATGGCTACACCTTC
- TRBJ2-2 - TRBV6-1 CASSEIGWGPGELFF TGTGCCAGCAGTGAAATCGGTTGGGGGCCCGGGGAGCTGTTTTTT
- TRBJ1-6 few TRBV7-2 CASSSRTAPLHF TGTGCCAGCAGCTCTCGTACGGCCCCCCTCCACTTT
- TRBJ1-3 once TRBV14 CASSQDYPAVLDTIYF TGTGCCAGCAGCCAAGATTACCCTGCGGTACTGGACACCATATATTTT
- TRBJ1-1 - TRBV7-2 CASSPGSLRDTEAFF TGTGCCAGCAGCCCCGGGTCTCTGAGGGACACTGAAGCTTTCTTT
- TRBJ2-1 - TRBV11-2 CASSLEGNEQFF TGTGCCAGCAGCTTAGAGGGAAATGAGCAGTTCTTC